This T cell receptor beta chain was documented in a study of blood T cell repertoires in COVID-19. Study summary: COVID-19 samples collected from the United States, Italy and Spain covered acute and convalescent phases. PBMCs, B-cell-depleted T cells, or T cells provided the cDNA or gDNA that made up the material.

This clone appeared once. Germline loops: CDR1 MNHEY, CDR2 SVGAGI. This CDR3 has 15 residues. The V gene lost 7 bases and the J gene lost 1 base, with 16 bases spanning the gap. Measured with immunoSEQ multiplex PCR; TCRdb has only the in-frame clones, and not every one. Here the sample spans roughly 100,000 clones, 70% to 90% being singletons. What was sequenced was peripheral blood. The sequence came from a man aged 50 to 59 with active COVID-19. The chain links TRBV6-5 to TRBJ1-1, with a possible D match to TRBD1 (5 bases). CDR3 DNA sequence: TGTGCCAGCAACCCACCGGGGGTGGGGAACACTGAAGCTTTCTTT. It encodes CASNPPGVGNTEAFF.